Below, 13 T cell receptor beta chains from the same sample are listed, as sequenced in a study of cytomegalovirus exposure and HLA in healthy donors. PCR employed 60 Vbeta and 13 Jbeta primers. The protocol was immunoSEQ multiplex PCR, while the TCRdb copy is restricted to in-frame clones and leaves out a portion. The sample has 95,000 to 110,000 clones, around three quarters seen once; the top ten hold 4.2%. What was sequenced was PBMCs. These receptors all stem from a male donor in good health and CMV-seronegative.

The chain combines TRBV4-2 with TRBJ2-7, with TRBD2 matching 9 bases. The CDR3 covers 15 residues. Trimming took 1 base from V and 2 from J; bases not matched to a gene: 3. Germline values: CDR1 LGHNA, CDR2 YNFKEQ. DNA of the CDR3: TGTGCCAGCAGCCAAGTAGCGGGAGACCCCTACGAGCAGTACTTC. This sequence encodes CASSQVAGDPYEQYF.

V and J are TRBV28 and TRBJ2-3; D is perhaps TRBD1 (6 bases). Germline V gene data show CDR1 as MDHEN and CDR2 as SYDVKM. The germline V and J ends were trimmed by 6 bases and 3 bases, with 10 bases remaining between them. CDR3 length: 13 amino acids. DNA for the CDR3: TGTGCCAGCAGAGGACAGTGGACAGATACGCAGTATTTT. It codes for CASRGQWTDTQYF.

Here the CDR3 reads CASSYGTSGIQYF. The CDR3 coding sequence is TGTGCCAGCAGCTACGGGACTAGCGGGATTCAGTACTTC. The chain employs TRBV9 and TRBJ2-4; 12 bases line up with TRBD2. The germline V gene has CDR1 SGDLS and CDR2 YYNGEE. This CDR3 contains 13 residues. After removal of 4 bases from V and 10 bases from J, the junction contained 3 bases not matched to a gene.

The chain has TRBV5-1 and TRBJ2-5; the D is unclear. From germline, CDR1 is SGHRS and CDR2 YFSETQ. The CDR3 extends over 14 amino acids. V was cut by 4 bases and J by 2 bases, with 12 bases left in between. The CDR3 nucleotides are TGCGCCAGCAGCCGAGGATCGACTCAAGAGACCCAGTACTTC. Protein: CASSRGSTQETQYF.

The chain recombines TRBV6-5 with TRBJ1-1, with D possibly matching TRBD1 (5 bases). The CDR3 contains 13 residues. Germline assignment: CDR1 MNHEY and CDR2 SVGAGI. The V gene lost 0 bases and the J gene lost 11 bases, with 13 bases spanning the gap. The CDR3 reads CASSYSPRGEAFF. The CDR3 nucleotides are TGTGCCAGCAGTTACTCCCCTCGGGGGGAGGCTTTCTTT.

The chain uses TRBV9 and TRBJ1-1, with D tentatively TRBD1 (5 bases). V was pared by 0 bases and J by 7 bases, with 16 bases between. The CDR3 is made up of 15 amino acids. Germline lookup yields CDR1 SGDLS and CDR2 YYNGEE. The DNA of the CDR3 is TGTGCCAGCAGCGTAGATCGGGTAACTACAGGTGAAGCTTTCTTT. It translates to CASSVDRVTTGEAFF.

The chain joins TRBV5-4 to TRBJ2-7, with 7 nucleotides matching TRBD1. Germline V lookup: CDR1 SGHNT, CDR2 YYREEE (reference sequence). The V and J ends lost 4 bases and 4 bases, in that order; junction bases with no gene match: 8. The CDR3 is made up of 14 amino acids. The CDR3 sequence is CASSAGTEPYEQYF. The CDR3 DNA reads as TGTGCCAGCAGCGCTGGGACAGAACCGTACGAGCAGTACTTC.

The chain carries TRBV7-8 and TRBJ1-5; a weak D match, TRBD1 (5 bases). V gave up 3 bases and J gave up 1 base, with 10 bases separating them. The CDR3 contains 15 residues. Germline-derived CDR1 and CDR2 are SGHVS and FQNEAQ. The CDR3 sequence: CASSFIGGSNQPQHF. CDR3 bases: TGTGCCAGCAGCTTCATCGGGGGGAGCAATCAGCCCCAGCATTTT. The complete variable domain, with remaining parts taken from reference TRBV7-8 and TRBJ1-5, reads GAGVSQSPRYKVAKRGQDVALRCDPISGHVSLFWYQQALGQGPEFLTYFQNEAQLDKSGLPSDRFFAERPEGSVSTLKIQRTQQEDSAVYLCASSFIGGSNQPQHFGDGTRLSIL.

This rearrangement joins TRBV5-5 to TRBJ2-3; D ambiguous. Germline assignment: CDR1 SGHKS and CDR2 YYEKEE (reference sequence). With 3 bases removed from V and 2 bases from J, the gap between germline ends came to 13 bases. This CDR3 comprises 15 residues. The CDR3 sequence: CASSSDNHPTDTQYF. The CDR3 DNA follows: TGTGCCAGCAGCTCAGACAATCACCCCACAGATACGCAGTATTTT.

The V gene is TRBV18, the J gene TRBJ2-5; 8 positions agree with TRBD2. J gave up 3 bases and V 4 bases, and 4 bases lay outside the gene matches. The CDR3 is 14 amino acids. Germline V gives CDR1 KGHSH, CDR2 LQKENI. CDR3 sequence: CASSLTREEETQYF. The CDR3 nucleotides read TGTGCCAGCTCACTCACGCGGGAGGAAGAGACCCAGTACTTC. The full variable domain, rest sourced from reference TRBV18 and TRBJ2-5, is NAGVMQNPRHLVRRRGQEARLRCSPMKGHSHVYWYRQLPEEGLKFMVYLQKENIIDESGMPKERFSAEFPKEGPSILRIQQVVRGDSAAYFCASSLTREEETQYFGPGTRLLVL.

This clone was found a few times. The chain carries TRBV10-1 and TRBJ1-1, with unresolved D. The CDR3 extends over 12 amino acids. V dropped 2 bases and J dropped 7 bases, with 8 bases sitting between them. The V gene's germline CDR1 is WNHNN and CDR2 SYGVQD (reference sequence). The CDR3 DNA reads as TGCGCCAGCAGTGAGGCAGCAGGTGAAGCTTTCTTT. The encoded protein is CASSEAAGEAFF.

A single count supports this clone. The chain recombines TRBV19 with TRBJ2-1; D unclear. CDR3 size: 17 residues. The germline V gene encodes CDR1 LNHDA and CDR2 SQIVND (reference sequence). Trimming stripped 0 bases from V and 6 bases from J, with 18 bases between. The CDR3 reads CASSIDLGTNRPNEQFF. CDR3 in DNA: TGTGCCAGTAGTATAGATCTAGGCACCAACCGGCCCAATGAGCAGTTCTTC. The full variable domain, with the rest looked up from reference TRBV19 and TRBJ2-1, is DGGITQSPKYLFRKEGQNVTLSCEQNLNHDAMYWYRQDPGQGLRLIYYSQIVNDFQKGDIAEGYSVSREKKESFPLTVTSAQKNPTAFYLCASSIDLGTNRPNEQFFGPGTRLTVL.

This clone appeared a single time. A much larger clone differs by one base, so this may be a read error. The identical CDR3 is also encoded by other nucleotide sequences in the sample. This chain links TRBV6-4 with TRBJ2-2; 8 positions match TRBD2. CDR1 and CDR2 from the germline V gene are MRHNA and SNTAGT. The CDR3 covers 15 residues. CDR3 sequence: CASSDSSGNTGELFF. As DNA, the CDR3 is TGTGCCAGCAGTGACTCTAGCGGGAACACCGGAGAGCTGTTTTTT.